Described below is a single T cell receptor (beta chain) sequence and its context. Its antigen is unknown. The sample comes from a study of cytomegalovirus exposure and HLA in healthy donors. Findings and limits, study-wide: TCR beta chain V- and J-gene trimming was linked, in a later analysis, to a missense variant in DCLRE1C.

The CDR3 is made up of 15 amino acids. The germline CDR1 and CDR2 sequences are SGHTA and FQGTGA. Deletions cut 4 bases from V and 0 bases from J, with 11 bases between. The PCR used 60 Vbeta and 13 Jbeta primers. Clones were read by immunoSEQ multiplex PCR, and TCRdb kept only the in-frame ones, dropping some. The table lists 95,000 to 110,000 clones, 65% to 85% of them singletons. The sample consisted of PBMCs. The rearrangement links TRBV7-3 to TRBJ2-3; D might be TRBD2 (6 bases). The sequence came from a man aged 50-60 years in good health and CMV-seropositive. CDR3: CASSSSTSSTDTQYF. The CDR3 region has the DNA TGTGCCAGCAGCTCCTCGACTAGTAGCACAGATACGCAGTATTTT.